These 32 T cell receptor beta chains were all obtained from the same sample, sequenced in a study of post-analysis software for immune sequencing data. Study-level points and caveats: A handful of TRBV segments were significantly more frequent in patients than in controls. TRBV5-6, TRBV5-1 and TRBV20-1 were among these segments.

What these receptors recognize is not known. Each TCR beta cDNA library carried unique molecular identifiers. TCRdb re-called the PCR reads with MiXCR, one entry per CDR3 protein. The sample includes roughly 800,000 distinct CDR3 sequences, roughly 50% of them seen just once. Material: blood. The source is a girl aged 10 to 17 with multiple sclerosis.

The chain employs TRBV5-1 and TRBJ2-7; the D gene is possibly TRBD2 (5 bases). CDR3 size: 13 residues. V lost 4 bases and J 7 bases, leaving 15 bases between the germline ends. Germline V lookup: CDR1 SGHRS, CDR2 YFSETQ. This CDR3 is CASSRLPDGEQYF. CDR3 bases: TGCGCCAGCAGCCGACTACCGGATGGTGAGCAGTACTTC.

V is TRBV20-1 and J is TRBJ2-7; 7 bases agree with TRBD1. V dropped 4 bases and J dropped 2; count of bases not matched to a gene: 8. Germline CDR1 and CDR2: DFQATT and SNEGSKA (reference sequence). The CDR3 covers 14 residues. CDR3 sequence reads: CSAKDRVRTYEQYF. The DNA for the CDR3 is TGCAGTGCTAAAGACAGGGTACGGACCTACGAGCAGTACTTC.

The rearrangement uses TRBV5-1 and TRBJ2-5, with 8 bases aligning to TRBD1. The J call may be incorrect, as the DNA end agrees better with TRBJ2-7. Germline CDR1 SGHRS, CDR2 YFSETQ. The CDR3 is 14 amino acids. CDR3 bases: TGCGCCAGCAGCGGGCGGACAGGGCCCCACGAGCAGTACTTC. Translating gives CASSGRTGPHEQYF.

The chain carries TRBV7-9 and TRBJ2-2; 7 bases line up with TRBD2. The CDR3 runs 15 residues. Germline values: CDR1 SEHNR, CDR2 FQNEAQ (reference sequence). V gave up 6 bases and J gave up 0 bases; unmatched junction bases: 4. The CDR3 here is CASRLGLTNTGELFF. The DNA for the CDR3 is TGTGCCAGCAGGTTGGGACTAACGAACACCGGGGAGCTGTTTTTT.

This clonotype has just a few counts. This CDR3 reads CAISEWTGAPYEQYF. The CDR3 region has the DNA TGTGCCATCAGTGAGTGGACAGGTGCGCCCTACGAGCAGTACTTC. This chain joins TRBV10-3 and TRBJ2-4; 7 positions agree with TRBD1. The last part of the DNA fits TRBJ2-7 better; the J call may be wrong. In germline, CDR1 is ENHRY, CDR2 SYGVKD. The CDR3 sequence is 15 residues long.

This clonotype has only a few counts. The gene calls are TRBV10-3 and TRBJ2-3; 8 nucleotides match TRBD2. V lost 4 bases, J lost 2 bases, and 8 bases stayed unmatched. The CDR3 covers 16 residues. Germline CDR1 reads ENHRY; CDR2 reads SYGVKD. CDR3 residues: CAISVFGGGLTDTQYF. The CDR3 nucleotides read TGTGCCATCAGTGTATTTGGCGGGGGGCTCACAGATACGCAGTATTTT.

In this sample, this clonotype turned up a few times. This chain uses TRBV7-2 with TRBJ2-1, with 14 bases identical to TRBD2. Germline loops: CDR1 SGHTA, CDR2 FQGNSA. The CDR3 totals 15 residues. The V gene end was trimmed by 5 bases and the J gene end by 7 bases; junction bases not matched to a gene: 4. This chain's CDR3 is CASSVGLAGVNEQFF. Written as DNA, the CDR3 is TGTGCCAGCAGCGTGGGACTAGCGGGAGTAAATGAGCAGTTCTTC.

The V gene is TRBV29-1, the J gene TRBJ2-3; D possibly corresponds to TRBD1 (5 bases). V lost 5 bases, J lost 4 bases, and 16 bases lay in between. The CDR3 spans 14 residues. Germline CDR1 and CDR2: SQVTM and ANQGSEA. CDR3 region: CSVRPTSGSDTQYF. CDR3 sequence (DNA): TGCAGCGTTCGTCCTACTTCAGGGTCAGATACGCAGTATTTT.

This clonotype was counted a few times. V is TRBV9 and J is TRBJ1-6, with D possibly matching TRBD1 (5 bases). CDR1 is SGDLS and CDR2 is YYNGEE in the germline V gene. The CDR3 runs 15 residues. Trimming stripped 5 bases from V and 4 bases from J, with 13 bases between. CDR3 bases: TGTGCCAGCAGTGCAACGGGACGGTATAATTCACCCCTCCACTTT. This gives the protein CASSATGRYNSPLHF.

This clonotype was seen a few times. V usage is TRBV5-1 and J usage is TRBJ2-7; D remains unclear. The V end lost 3 bases, the J end lost 0 bases, and 16 bases lay between the germline ends. The CDR3 has 16 amino acids. Germline V gene data show CDR1 as SGHRS and CDR2 as YFSETQ. As DNA, the CDR3 is TGCGCCAGCAGCTCGGACGGCAAATCCCTCTCCTACGAGCAGTACTTC. As protein: CASSSDGKSLSYEQYF.

This chain joins TRBV5-1 and TRBJ1-2; D is possibly TRBD1 (5 bases). Germline CDR1 and CDR2: SGHRS and YFSETQ. The V end was cut by 3 bases, the J end by 5 bases, with 14 bases between. This CDR3 contains 14 residues. CDR3 loop: CASSSNAGHYGYTF. The CDR3 DNA sequence: TGCGCCAGCAGCTCAAACGCGGGGCATTATGGCTACACCTTC.

The chain uses TRBV2 and TRBJ1-2; D is possibly TRBD1 (5 bases). From germline, CDR1 is SNHLY and CDR2 FYNNEI. The V and J ends lost 4 bases and 5 bases respectively, with 11 bases between them. The CDR3 covers 13 residues. The CDR3, as DNA: TGTGCCAGCAGTGGAGGGGTCTGGTATGGCTACACCTTC. Protein product: CASSGGVWYGYTF.

This clonotype was seen more than once but under ten times. V usage is TRBV5-1 and J usage is TRBJ2-4, with a tentative D call TRBD2 (6 bases). Per the germline V gene, CDR1 is SGHRS and CDR2 is YFSETQ. The CDR3 has 15 amino acids. The V gene lost 0 bases and the J gene lost 8 bases, with 15 bases spanning the gap. CDR3 sequence: CASSLVFGRDDIQYF. CDR3 coding DNA: TGCGCCAGCAGCTTGGTATTCGGGAGAGATGACATTCAGTACTTC.

This clonotype occurred a few times. The genes are TRBV5-6 and TRBJ2-1; no definite D call. Trimming pared 5 bases from V and 8 bases from J, leaving 14 bases between. The germline gives CDR1 SGHDT, CDR2 YYEEEE. This CDR3 spans 13 amino acids. CDR3 region: CASSPGQVDEQFF. CDR3 DNA sequence: TGTGCCAGCAGTCCTGGGCAGGTCGATGAGCAGTTCTTC.

This clonotype turned up a few times. This chain uses TRBV5-1 with TRBJ2-4; 11 bases agree with TRBD1. V was pared by 4 bases and J by 7 bases, with 10 bases of the junction left unmatched. The CDR3 is made up of 16 amino acids. Germline V gene lookup returns CDR1 SGHRS and CDR2 YFSETQ. Here the CDR3 DNA reads TGCGCCAGCAGCAGATGGGCGGGACAGGGGGTGAACATTCAGTACTTC. Translating it yields CASSRWAGQGVNIQYF.

This rearrangement joins TRBV20-1 to TRBJ1-1; D is unresolved. The germline V gene has CDR1 DFQATT and CDR2 SNEGSKA (reference sequence). This CDR3 contains 14 residues. The V end was cut by 0 bases, the J end by 0 bases, with 8 bases between. The DNA for the CDR3 is TGCAGTGCTAGAGAGGCAGGAATGAACACTGAAGCTTTCTTT. Protein product: CSAREAGMNTEAFF.

The chain links TRBV7-2 to TRBJ1-2, with unresolved D. Looked up from germline, CDR1 is SGHTA and CDR2 is FQGNSA. V lost 1 base, J lost 1 base, and 13 bases lay in between. The CDR3 runs 16 residues. The CDR3 here is CASSLGVEFRNYGYTF. CDR3 sequence (DNA): TGTGCCAGCAGCTTAGGAGTCGAGTTTCGTAACTATGGCTACACCTTC.

The V and J genes are TRBV6-1 and TRBJ2-5; possibly TRBD1 for D (6 bases). CDR1 and CDR2 (germline): MNHNS, SASEGT. The V end was cut by 7 bases, the J end by 5 bases, with 17 bases between. This CDR3 spans 14 amino acids. The CDR3 loop is CASTQVVQGETQYF. The CDR3 nucleotides read TGTGCCAGCACCCAAGTGGTCCAGGGGGAGACCCAGTACTTC.

The CDR3 DNA sequence: TGTGCCAGCAGTGGAACCGGGACAGGGAATCCGCCCTACAATGAGCAGTTCTTC. Translated, it gives CASSGTGTGNPPYNEQFF. The V call is TRBV27, the J call TRBJ2-1, with TRBD1 matching 9 bases. Looked up from germline, CDR1 is MNHEY and CDR2 is SMNVEV (reference sequence). CDR3 size: 18 residues. V shed 5 bases, J shed 2 bases, and the junction held 13 bases outside the gene matches.

J is TRBJ2-1 and V is TRBV7-3, with 11 bases matching TRBD2. The CDR3 totals 15 residues. The J segment lost 8 bases and the V segment lost 2 bases, leaving 5 bases of the junction unmatched. The germline V gene encodes CDR1 SGHTA and CDR2 FQGTGA. The CDR3 sequence is CASSLGTSGSHEQFF. Here the CDR3 DNA reads TGTGCCAGCAGCTTAGGGACTAGCGGTTCCCATGAGCAGTTCTTC.

This clonotype has only a few counts. This chain uses TRBV20-1 with TRBJ2-4; D may correspond to TRBD1 or TRBD2 (5 bases each). V lost 3 bases to trimming and J lost 0 bases, with 12 bases between them. CDR3 length: 15 residues. The germline V gene has CDR1 DFQATT and CDR2 SNEGSKA (reference sequence). In nucleotides, the CDR3 is TGCAGTGCTAGTGGGGCGGGCTTAGCCAAAAACATTCAGTACTTC. It codes for CSASGAGLAKNIQYF.

This clonotype was seen a single time. The V call is TRBV20-1, the J call TRBJ2-1, with TRBD2 matching over 7 bases. The CDR3 consists of 13 residues. Germline CDR1 and CDR2: DFQATT and SNEGSKA (reference sequence). V gave up 5 bases and J gave up 9 bases; unmatched junction bases: 10. The CDR3 spells CSAQAGVSFEQFF. DNA of the CDR3: TGCAGTGCTCAGGCGGGAGTATCATTTGAGCAGTTCTTC.

This chain uses TRBV20-1 with TRBJ2-7; 8 bases fit TRBD2. J lost 3 bases, V lost 5 bases, and 9 bases had no gene match. Germline loops: CDR1 DFQATT, CDR2 SNEGSKA (reference sequence). This CDR3 has 14 amino acids. CDR3 in DNA: TGCAGTGCTCCCCGACTAGCGAACGGCTACGAGCAGTACTTC. The encoded protein is CSAPRLANGYEQYF.

The chain joins TRBV12-3 or TRBV12-4 to TRBJ1-4; no definite D call. Trimming took off 8 bases at V and 0 bases at J, with 10 bases between the two ends. The CDR3 has 14 residues. The CDR3 is CASRYSATNEKLFF. The CDR3 DNA sequence: TGTGCCAGCCGCTACAGTGCAACTAATGAAAAACTGTTTTTT.

This clonotype was recorded once. The chain links TRBV7-6 to TRBJ2-7; perhaps TRBD2 as D (6 bases). Trimming stripped 5 bases from V and 1 base from J, with 15 bases between. The length of the CDR3 is 15 residues. The V gene's germline CDR1 is SGHVS and CDR2 FNYEAQ. CDR3 residues: CASSPGADLSYEQYF. CDR3 sequence (DNA): TGTGCCAGCAGCCCGGGAGCGGACCTATCCTACGAGCAGTACTTC.

The chain joins TRBV20-1 to TRBJ1-5, with D uncertain. Trimming left V 0 bases short and J 3 bases short, with 12 bases between. This CDR3 comprises 15 residues. Germline V gene lookup returns CDR1 DFQATT and CDR2 SNEGSKA (reference sequence). The DNA for the CDR3 is TGCAGTGCTAGAGACATAAGAGGGTCCAATCAGCCCCAGCATTTT. Translated, it gives CSARDIRGSNQPQHF.

There are a few counts of this clonotype. The chain employs TRBV4-1 and TRBJ2-4, with a tentative D call TRBD1 (6 bases). The germline gives CDR1 MGHRA, CDR2 YSYEKL. The CDR3 sequence is 20 residues long. Trimming stripped 0 bases from V and 0 bases from J, with 21 bases between. The chain's CDR3 is CASSQEVVRGWEIAKNIQYF. The CDR3 bases are TGCGCCAGCAGCCAAGAGGTGGTCAGGGGTTGGGAAATAGCCAAAAACATTCAGTACTTC.

This chain connects TRBV6-5 to TRBJ2-1; 7 nucleotides line up with TRBD2. J gave up 9 bases and V 6 bases, and 11 bases lay outside the gene matches. The CDR3 runs 14 residues. Germline CDR1 reads MNHEY; CDR2 reads SVGAGI. DNA of the CDR3: TGTGCCAGCAGCATTGCCCCGGAGCGGGGTGAGCAGTTCTTC. Encoded protein: CASSIAPERGEQFF.

The chain has TRBV12-3 or TRBV12-4 and TRBJ1-2; D call uncertain. Trimming stripped 3 bases from V and 4 bases from J, with 6 bases between. The CDR3 loop spans 12 amino acids. CDR3 bases: TGTGCCAGCAGTTTGCACAGCTATGGCTACACCTTC. Translated, it gives CASSLHSYGYTF.

The V and J genes are TRBV20-1 and TRBJ1-1; 11 bases line up with TRBD1. CDR1 and CDR2 from the germline V gene are DFQATT and SNEGSKA (reference sequence). CDR3 length: 13 amino acids. V lost 3 bases, J lost 5 bases, and 2 bases stayed unmatched. The DNA of the CDR3 is TGCAGTGCTAGTGGGACAGGGGGTACTGAAGCTTTCTTT. Protein: CSASGTGGTEAFF.

V and J are TRBV12-3 or TRBV12-4 and TRBJ1-2, with 9 bases that match TRBD1. Trimming took 5 bases from V and 3 from J; bases not matched to a gene: 7. The CDR3 has 15 residues. The CDR3, as DNA: TGTGCCAGCAGTCGCCGGGACAGGGCGGACTATGGCTACACCTTC. Translated, it gives CASSRRDRADYGYTF.

This clonotype came up a few times. This chain joins TRBV6-6 and TRBJ2-5; the match to TRBD2 covers 12 bases. The closer fit of TRBJ2-7 to the DNA end suggests the J call may be wrong. The CDR3 has 17 residues. The germline CDR1 and CDR2 sequences are MNHNY and SVGAGI (reference sequence). This CDR3 reads CASSYRRTSGEDYEQYF. CDR3 DNA sequence: TGTGCCAGCAGTTACCGGCGGACTAGCGGGGAGGACTACGAGCAGTACTTC.